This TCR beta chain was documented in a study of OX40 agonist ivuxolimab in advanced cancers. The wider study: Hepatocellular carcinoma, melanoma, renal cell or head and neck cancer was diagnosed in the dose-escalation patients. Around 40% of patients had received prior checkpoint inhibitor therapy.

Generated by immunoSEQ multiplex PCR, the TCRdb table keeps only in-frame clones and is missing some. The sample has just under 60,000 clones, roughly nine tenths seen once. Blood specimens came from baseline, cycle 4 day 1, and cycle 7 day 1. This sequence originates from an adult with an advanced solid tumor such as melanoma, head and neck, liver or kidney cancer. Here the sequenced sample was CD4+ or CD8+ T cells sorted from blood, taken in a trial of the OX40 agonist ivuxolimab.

In DNA, the CDR3 is TGCGCCAGCAGCCAAGATGAACGACAGGGCGACGGGGAGCTGTTTTTT. Its translation: CASSQDERQGDGELFF. The rearrangement links TRBV4-1 to TRBJ2-2, with 7 positions matching TRBD1. CDR3 length: 16 amino acids. V was clipped by 0 bases and J by 7 bases; unmatched bases: 8. Per the germline V gene, CDR1 is MGHRA and CDR2 is YSYEKL.